This passage covers 10 T cell receptor beta chains from one sample sequenced in a study of blood T cell repertoires in COVID-19. Assay: immunoSEQ multiplex PCR; the TCRdb copy retains only in-frame clones and omits some. Of a few hundred thousand clones listed, about 90% are singletons. The sample consisted of PBMCs or T cells enriched from blood (not recorded which). These receptors were collected from a man aged 40-50 years in a cohort exposed to, infected with or recovered from COVID-19 (not recorded which).

The genes are TRBV10-1 and TRBJ2-6; D is perhaps TRBD1 (5 bases). This CDR3 contains 15 residues. In germline, CDR1 is WNHNN, CDR2 SYGVQD (reference sequence). The V gene lost 4 bases and the J gene lost 1 base, with 8 bases spanning the gap. The CDR3 region is CASSGGRSGANVLTF. The CDR3, as DNA: TGCGCCAGCAGTGGGGGCCGGTCTGGGGCCAACGTCCTGACTTTC.

This rearrangement joins TRBV6-1 to TRBJ1-4, with a possible D match to TRBD1 (6 bases). Germline V gene sequence: CDR1 MNHNS, CDR2 SASEGT. V was cut by 6 bases and J by 8 bases, with 19 bases left in between. This CDR3 spans 15 amino acids. In DNA, the CDR3 is TGTGCCAGCAGGGCCAGGGACACTAAGGGGGAAAAACTGTTTTTT. This encodes CASRARDTKGEKLFF.

V usage is TRBV20-1 and J usage is TRBJ2-7; TRBD1 matches 8 bases. The CDR3 runs 13 residues. V trimming: 3 bases; J trimming: 4 bases; junction bases outside the gene matches: 5. CDR1 is DFQATT and CDR2 is SNEGSKA in the germline V gene (reference sequence). CDR3 amino acids: CSASRQGTYEQYF. The DNA of the CDR3 is TGCAGTGCTAGTAGACAGGGGACATACGAGCAGTACTTC.

About this clone: Different DNA sequences within this sample yield the same CDR3. The rearrangement uses TRBV7-2 and TRBJ2-1, with TRBD2 matching 7 bases. This CDR3 comprises 15 residues. Trimming took 3 bases from V and 0 from J; bases not matched to a gene: 2. Germline V gene sequence: CDR1 SGHTA, CDR2 FQGNSA. In DNA, the CDR3 is TGTGCCAGCAGCTTCCTAGCGGACTCCTACAATGAGCAGTTCTTC. Translation: CASSFLADSYNEQFF.

The chain joins TRBV30 to TRBJ1-5, with 11 positions matching TRBD1. Per germline, CDR1 GTSNPN and CDR2 SVGIG (reference sequence). The CDR3 covers 15 residues. J gave up 6 bases and V 3 bases, and 7 bases lay outside the gene matches. CDR3 sequence reads: CAWSSGTGGVQPQHF. The CDR3 nucleotides read TGTGCCTGGAGCTCCGGGACAGGGGGTGTTCAGCCCCAGCATTTT.

J is TRBJ2-1 and V is TRBV5-1; a possible D gene is TRBD1 (5 bases). This CDR3 has 15 residues. CDR1 and CDR2 (germline): SGHRS, YFSETQ. Between the trimmed V and J ends, which lost 2 bases and 5 bases, there was a span of 14 bases. DNA of the CDR3: TGCGCCAGCAGCTTCGCGTCAATGGGGCACAATGAGCAGTTCTTC. It specifies CASSFASMGHNEQFF.

This clone appeared a few times. The chain has TRBV28 and TRBJ2-5; 7 bases map to TRBD2. This CDR3 comprises 15 residues. V was pared by 5 bases and J by 1 base, with 7 bases of the junction left unmatched. Germline values: CDR1 MDHEN, CDR2 SYDVKM. CDR3 amino acids: CASSGQAGFQETQYF. The DNA of the CDR3 is TGTGCCAGCAGTGGGCAAGCGGGGTTCCAAGAGACCCAGTACTTC.

The chain recombines TRBV30 with TRBJ2-7, with D perhaps TRBD1 (6 bases). V gave up 5 bases and J gave up 3 bases, with 20 bases separating them. Germline V lookup: CDR1 GTSNPN, CDR2 SVGIG (reference sequence). The CDR3 extends over 15 amino acids. DNA for the CDR3: TGTGCCTGGGGGGGCCTGACAGCAAGCCTCTACGAGCAGTACTTC. Amino acid sequence: CAWGGLTASLYEQYF. The complete variable domain, with remaining parts taken from reference TRBV30 and TRBJ2-7, reads SQTIHQWPATLVQPVGSPLSLECTVEGTSNPNLYWYRQAAGRGLQLLFYSVGIGQISSEVPQNLSASRPQDRQFILSSKKLLLSDSGFYLCAWGGLTASLYEQYFGPGTRLTVT.

This clone was picked up one time. CDR3 in amino acids: CASSLASGERRYEQYF. DNA for the CDR3: TGTGCCAGCAGCTTAGCGTCGGGGGAGAGAAGGTACGAGCAGTACTTC. The chain combines TRBV7-9 with TRBJ2-7; possibly TRBD2 for D (6 bases). Trimming left V 0 bases short and J 4 bases short, with 16 bases between. The V gene's germline CDR1 is SEHNR and CDR2 FQNEAQ (reference sequence). CDR3 length equals 16 residues. The whole variable domain, remainder taken from reference TRBV7-9 and TRBJ2-7, is DTGVSQNPRHKITKRGQNVTFRCDPISEHNRLYWYRQTLGQGPEFLTYFQNEAQLEKSRLLSDRFSAERPKGSFSTLEIQRTEQGDSAMYLCASSLASGERRYEQYFGPGTRLTVT.

A few counts support this clone. The CDR3 bases are TGTGCCAGCAGTCCCCCGGGACTAGCGGTTACAAAGAGCTCCTACAATGAGCAGTTCTTC. Translation gives CASSPPGLAVTKSSYNEQFF. This rearrangement joins TRBV6-6 to TRBJ2-1, with TRBD2 matching 11 bases. Germline-derived CDR1 and CDR2 are MNHNY and SVGAGI (reference sequence). This CDR3 region has 20 residues. Trimming at V came to 5 bases and at J to 0 bases, leaving 15 bases not matched to a gene.